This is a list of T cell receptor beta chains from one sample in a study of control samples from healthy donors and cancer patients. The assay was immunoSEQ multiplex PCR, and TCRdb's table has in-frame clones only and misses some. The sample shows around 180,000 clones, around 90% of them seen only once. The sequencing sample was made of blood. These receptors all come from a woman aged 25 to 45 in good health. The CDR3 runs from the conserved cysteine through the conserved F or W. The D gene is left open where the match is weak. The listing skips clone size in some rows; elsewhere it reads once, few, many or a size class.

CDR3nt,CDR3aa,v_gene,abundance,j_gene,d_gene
TGTGCCAGCAGTGGCCCAGGAACAGTCAAAGAGACCCAGTACTTC,CASSGPGTVKETQYF,TRBV2,once,TRBJ2-5,-
TGCGCCAGCAGCCAACCGACAGGATACAATGAGCAGTTCTTC,CASSQPTGYNEQFF,TRBV4-1,-,TRBJ2-1,-
TGTGCCAGCACCCAGGGACAGGCGGGTGGCTACACCTTC,CASTQGQAGGYTF,TRBV3-1/TRBV3-2,-,TRBJ1-2,TRBD1
TGCGCCAGCAGCTTGGGTAACCCCCTCAATGAGCAGTTCTTC,CASSLGNPLNEQFF,TRBV5-1,-,TRBJ2-1,-
TGCGCCAGCAGCTTGGCGGGTAACACCGGGGAGCTGTTTTTT,CASSLAGNTGELFF,TRBV5-1,-,TRBJ2-2,-
TGCAGTTCCAGGGTCGCAGAGACCCAGTACTTC,CSSRVAETQYF,TRBV20-1,-,TRBJ2-5,-
TGTGCCAGCAGCCTGGCATACTCTGGAAACACCATATATTTT,CASSLAYSGNTIYF,TRBV14,few,TRBJ1-3,-
TGTGCCGGAGGCCCAGCTCGGAACACTGAAGCTTTCTTT,CAGGPARNTEAFF,TRBV19,-,TRBJ1-1,-
TGTGCCAGTACCCCTCCGGGACTATTAAACAATGAGCAGTTCTTC,CASTPPGLLNNEQFF,TRBV19,-,TRBJ2-1,TRBD2
TGTGCCAGCAGCCGACAGGGGTACACAGATACGCAGTATTTT,CASSRQGYTDTQYF,TRBV9,-,TRBJ2-3,TRBD1
TGTGCCAGCAGCCCCACAAAGTTCAACACTGAAGCTTTCTTT,CASSPTKFNTEAFF,TRBV7-9,-,TRBJ1-1,-
TGTGCCAGCAGCCACGAGCTCTTCGAGCAGTACTTC,CASSHELFEQYF,TRBV7-2,-,TRBJ2-7,-
TGTGCCAGCAGTCTCAGGGGAAACTTGGGCAATCAGCCCCAGCATTTT,CASSLRGNLGNQPQHF,TRBV2,-,TRBJ1-5,-
TGTGCCAGCAGTGAAGCGGGGACCGGGGAGCTGTTTTTT,CASSEAGTGELFF,TRBV6-1,-,TRBJ2-2,-
TGTGCCAGCAGCGTAAAAGGGGTGACGGAGACCCAGTACTTC,CASSVKGVTETQYF,TRBV9,-,TRBJ2-5,-
TGTGCCGCCGGCACAGATACGCAGTATTTT,CAAGTDTQYF,TRBV10-3,-,TRBJ2-3,-
TGTGCCAGCAGTCCCAGAAGGTGGGATACGCAGTATTTT,CASSPRRWDTQYF,TRBV6-5,-,TRBJ2-3,-
TGTGCCAGCAGCTTAGGTAGCAATCAGCCCCAGCATTTT,CASSLGSNQPQHF,TRBV13,-,TRBJ1-5,-
TGTGCCAGCAGCGTAGGTGTGGGACAGGGTGGGACTGAAGCTTTCTTT,CASSVGVGQGGTEAFF,TRBV9,once,TRBJ1-1,TRBD1
TGTGCCAGCAGCTCTGGGACAGGGGCCTGGGAGCTGTTTTTT,CASSSGTGAWELFF,TRBV7-8,-,TRBJ2-2,TRBD1
TGTGCCAGCAGCCCGGACCACCGGGAGGGCTACACCTTC,CASSPDHREGYTF,TRBV7-9,-,TRBJ1-2,-
TGTGCCAGCAGCCCCGGTGCCAGACTTAATGAAAAACTGTTTTTT,CASSPGARLNEKLFF,TRBV7-9,-,TRBJ1-4,-
TGTGCCAGCAGTTCTCTGACAGGGTACTATGGCTACACCTTC,CASSSLTGYYGYTF,TRBV6-2/TRBV6-3,-,TRBJ1-2,TRBD1
TGTGCCAGCAGCTTAGATTTTGGGAGCACAGATACGCAGTATTTT,CASSLDFGSTDTQYF,TRBV7-2,-,TRBJ2-3,-
TGTGCCAGCAGCGGAACTAGCTACGAGCAGTACTTC,CASSGTSYEQYF,TRBV9,-,TRBJ2-7,-
TGCGCCAGCAGCCCCGATATAGGGGAAAAACTGTTTTTT,CASSPDIGEKLFF,TRBV5-1,-,TRBJ1-4,-
TGTGCCAGCAGCCAAGAGGCGGGGACTTCCGGGGCCAACGTCCTGACTTTC,CASSQEAGTSGANVLTF,TRBV4-2,few,TRBJ2-6,-
TGTGCCAGTAGTCCCCGACAGGGGGAGCTTGGCTACACCTTC,CASSPRQGELGYTF,TRBV19,-,TRBJ1-2,TRBD1
TGTGCCAGCAGTGATGCGGGGGCGAGGTACAATGAGCAGTTCTTC,CASSDAGARYNEQFF,TRBV2,-,TRBJ2-1,-
TGTGCCAGCAGTTTACCCTCCCCGCCCGGCTACACCTTC,CASSLPSPPGYTF,TRBV28,-,TRBJ1-2,-
TGCGCCAGCAGCGCAGGGACAGGGGGCCGGGAAGCTTTCTTT,CASSAGTGGREAFF,TRBV5-1,-,TRBJ1-1,TRBD1
TGCGCCAGCAGCCGTAGCGGGGGGGCCCCAGATACGCAGTATTTT,CASSRSGGAPDTQYF,TRBV5-1,-,TRBJ2-3,TRBD2
TGTGCCACCAGCAGAGATTATCCGGGACAGCCCTACGAGCAGTACTTC,CATSRDYPGQPYEQYF,TRBV15,-,TRBJ2-7,TRBD1
TGTGCTAGCAGCTTAGGGCTAGCGGGAGGAGAGACCCAGTACTTC,CASSLGLAGGETQYF,TRBV7-7,-,TRBJ2-5,TRBD2
TGTGCCATCAGTGGGCCCCCGGGTTGGCAAGGATGGGGGGATGAGCAGTTCTTC,CAISGPPGWQGWGDEQFF,TRBV10-3,-,TRBJ2-1,-
TGTGCCAGCAGTCTTGGGACAGGGCTGTTCTTC,CASSLGTGLFF,TRBV27,-,TRBJ2-1,TRBD1
TGTGCCAGCAGTGAAGGCCGGGGCGGGGACTATGGCTACACCTTC,CASSEGRGGDYGYTF,TRBV6-1,-,TRBJ1-2,-
TGTGCCAGCAGTTCCCTAATAGGGAGCCAAGAGACCCAGTACTTC,CASSSLIGSQETQYF,TRBV6-6,-,TRBJ2-5,-
TGCAGCGCGGCCGGGACAGGGGGCTGGAGACAGTTCTTC,CSAAGTGGWRQFF,TRBV29-1,-,TRBJ2-1,TRBD1
TGTGCCACCAGCAGAGATTTAGCGGAGACCCAGTACTTC,CATSRDLAETQYF,TRBV15,-,TRBJ2-5,-
TGTGCCAGCAGTGTGGGACAGAATCAGCCCCAGCATTTT,CASSVGQNQPQHF,TRBV27,-,TRBJ1-5,TRBD1
TGTGCCAGCAGTTTGGGGACAGCTCATACGCAGTATTTT,CASSLGTAHTQYF,TRBV12-3/TRBV12-4,-,TRBJ2-3,TRBD1
TGTGCCAGCAGCTTTAAGGATGGCACTGAAGCTTTCTTT,CASSFKDGTEAFF,TRBV11-2,-,TRBJ1-1,-
TGTGCCTGGAGTTGGGGGGCCACCGGGGAGCTGTTTTTT,CAWSWGATGELFF,TRBV30,-,TRBJ2-2,-
TGTGCCAGCAGTTACTCCTTGACAGGGGGCTACACCTTC,CASSYSLTGGYTF,TRBV6-6,-,TRBJ1-2,TRBD1
TGTGCCAGCAGTGACAAGGGACGGACTTATGGCTACACCTTC,CASSDKGRTYGYTF,TRBV6-1,once,TRBJ1-2,-
TGTGCCACCAGTGATGGTGGAGATTCACCCCTCCACTTT,CATSDGGDSPLHF,TRBV24-1,-,TRBJ1-6,-
TGTGCCAGCAGCCCCCCTAGCGGGGGAATTTCCTATGAGCAGTTCTTC,CASSPPSGGISYEQFF,TRBV7-9,-,TRBJ2-1,TRBD2
TGTGCCAGCAGTTTTAGCGGGAGCGCAGATACGCAGTATTTT,CASSFSGSADTQYF,TRBV6-4,-,TRBJ2-3,TRBD2
TGTGCCAGCAGCTGGGGTTACGCAGATACGCAGTATTTT,CASSWGYADTQYF,TRBV6-5,-,TRBJ2-3,-
TGTGCCAGCAGTTTTAGAACAGCCGATGAAGCTTTCTTT,CASSFRTADEAFF,TRBV12-3/TRBV12-4,-,TRBJ1-1,-
TGTGCCAGCAGTCAGGGACCTTACGCCGGGGAGCTGTTTTTT,CASSQGPYAGELFF,TRBV6-4,-,TRBJ2-2,-
TGTGCCAGCAGCCGAGGGACACCGGGCCCTGGAAACACCATATATTTT,CASSRGTPGPGNTIYF,TRBV5-5,-,TRBJ1-3,-
TGTGCCAGCAGCTTGGCACTTCCAGACGTCTCTGGGGCCAACGTCCTGACTTTC,CASSLALPDVSGANVLTF,TRBV5-5,-,TRBJ2-6,-
TGTGCCAGCAGTGAACTCGGCTTGAGTGGCTACACCTTC,CASSELGLSGYTF,TRBV6-1,-,TRBJ1-2,-